A selection of T cell receptor beta chains follows, all from one sample in a study of OX40 agonist ivuxolimab in advanced cancers. Method: immunoSEQ multiplex PCR; TCRdb's copy keeps in-frame clones and lacks some. The sample yields some 79,000 clones, 92% seen once. The sample in question was CD4+ or CD8+ T cells sorted from blood, obtained in a trial of the OX40 agonist ivuxolimab. These receptors came from an adult with an advanced solid tumor such as melanoma, head and neck, liver or kidney cancer. Both conserved end residues are part of each CDR3. A D gene is named only where the DNA matches it firmly. Clone size is shown for a subset of rows, as once, few, many or a class of expanded clone.

>TRBV30|15|TRBD2|-|TRBJ2-7
TGTGCCTTAACAGGGACTAGCGGGAGCTCCTACGAGCAGTACTTC
CALTGTSGSSYEQYF
>TRBV11-2|16|TRBD2|-|TRBJ2-2
TGTGCCAGCAGATTATTAGCGGGAGAGAACACCGGGGAGCTGTTTTTT
CASRLLAGENTGELFF
>TRBV27|17|TRBD2|-|TRBJ2-2
TGTGCCAGCAGTTTATATGGCGGGAGGGCGAACACCGGGGAGCTGTTTTTT
CASSLYGGRANTGELFF
>TRBV19|15|-|once|TRBJ2-7
TGTGCCAGTAGTATAGATTTTGGGAGCTCCTACGAGCAGTACTTC
CASSIDFGSSYEQYF
>TRBV12-5|14|-|-|TRBJ1-5
TGTGCTAGTGGTTTGGGGCAGGGGAATCAGCCCCAGCATTTT
CASGLGQGNQPQHF
>TRBV23-1|19|TRBD2|-|TRBJ2-2
TGCGCCAGCAGTCAATCGCTAGCGGGAGGACTTGTTTACGCCGGGGAGCTGTTTTTT
CASSQSLAGGLVYAGELFF
>TRBV4-1|19|-|-|TRBJ1-3
TGCGCCAGCAGCCAAGACGTTACAGGTGTAAGGTACTCTGGAAACACCATATATTTT
CASSQDVTGVRYSGNTIYF
>TRBV30|12|TRBD1|-|TRBJ2-1
TGTGCCTGGAGGGGACAGGGTTATAAGCAGTTCTTC
CAWRGQGYKQFF
>TRBV6-6|13|-|-|TRBJ1-2
TGTGCCAGCACCCGGGGGGCAGCCTATGGCTACACCTTC
CASTRGAAYGYTF
>TRBV18|15|-|few|TRBJ1-1
TGTGCCAGCTCCAACAACGGGGCAGACCTTACTGAAGCTTTCTTT
CASSNNGADLTEAFF
>TRBV7-8|12|-|-|TRBJ2-7
TGTGCCAGCAGCATAGCGGTTTACGAGCAGTACTTC
CASSIAVYEQYF
>TRBV7-9|15|-|-|TRBJ2-1
TGTGCCAGCAGCTTTCGACAGGGAGGGTACAATGAGCAGTTCTTC
CASSFRQGGYNEQFF
>TRBV7-8|15|-|-|TRBJ2-7
TGTGCCAGCAGCCTTCGAACAGGGAGCTCCTACGAGCAGTACTTC
CASSLRTGSSYEQYF
>TRBV6-1|15|TRBD1|-|TRBJ1-2
TGTGCCAGCAGTCTCCTGACAGGGGACGGCTATGGCTACACCTTC
CASSLLTGDGYGYTF
>TRBV7-2|14|-|-|TRBJ2-7
TGTGTCAGCAGTTCCACCCACGGCTCCTACGAGCAGTACTTC
CVSSSTHGSYEQYF
>TRBV7-8|15|TRBD2|few|TRBJ2-5
TGTGCCAGCAGCTTAGGACTAGCGGTCCAAGAGACCCAGTACTTC
CASSLGLAVQETQYF
>TRBV5-1|13|-|-|TRBJ2-1
TGCGCCAGCAGCTTGACACGACCCAATGAACAGTTCTTC
CASSLTRPNEQFF
>TRBV27|14|-|-|TRBJ1-5
TGTGCCAGCTCGGCAGGCCGTTCCAATCAGCCCCAGCATTTT
CASSAGRSNQPQHF
>TRBV30|12|-|once|TRBJ2-7
TGTGCCTGGAGTGTACGTCCGATCGAGCAGTACTTC
CAWSVRPIEQYF
>TRBV10-3|15|TRBD1|-|TRBJ1-2
TGTGCCATCAGTGAGTCCTCAGGGGGCGCCTATGGCTACACCTTC
CAISESSGGAYGYTF
>TRBV9|14|-|-|TRBJ1-1
TGTGCCACATCCCACGGGGCCGAGAACACTGAAGCTTTCTTT
CATSHGAENTEAFF
>TRBV7-9|15|-|few|TRBJ1-1
TGTGCCAGCAGCCATGCAGGGAGGATGAACACTGAAGCTTTCTTT
CASSHAGRMNTEAFF
>TRBV6-1|15|TRBD1|-|TRBJ1-2
TGTGCCAGCAGGGAAGCGGGACAGGGGAACTATGGCTACACCTTC
CASREAGQGNYGYTF
>TRBV2|15|-|-|TRBJ1-5
TGTGCCAGCAGAGGCGACACCTATAGCAATCAGCCCCAGCATTTT
CASRGDTYSNQPQHF
>TRBV19|14|-|-|TRBJ1-1
TGTGCCAGTAGTTCACAGGTGACGGGCACTGAAGCTTTCTTT
CASSSQVTGTEAFF
>TRBV19|13|-|-|TRBJ1-3
TGTGCCAGTAGTATGGGCTCTGGAAACACCATATATTTT
CASSMGSGNTIYF
>TRBV5-1|15|TRBD1|-|TRBJ2-3
TGCGCCAGCAGCAGGGGACAGGGACTTTGGGATACGCAGTATTTT
CASSRGQGLWDTQYF
>TRBV19|16|-|-|TRBJ1-3
TGTGCCAGTAGTAGGTTTCAGGCGAACTCTGGAAACACCATATATTTT
CASSRFQANSGNTIYF
>TRBV5-1|16|TRBD2|-|TRBJ2-1
TGCGCCAGCAGCTTAGGCCTAGCGGGAGGGTACAATGAGCAGTTCTTC
CASSLGLAGGYNEQFF
>TRBV7-9|16|-|-|TRBJ2-6
TGTGCCAGCAGCCCGAGGACACCTTCTGGGGCCAACGTCCTGACTTTC
CASSPRTPSGANVLTF
>TRBV6-5|12|-|once|TRBJ1-1
TGTGCCAGCAGTCGTGGACAGAGCGAAGCTTTCTTT
CASSRGQSEAFF
>TRBV7-2|14|TRBD2|-|TRBJ2-1
TGTGCCAGCAGCCTGGGACTAGCGGGAGTTGAGCAGTTCTTC
CASSLGLAGVEQFF
>TRBV9|14|-|-|TRBJ2-3
TGTGCCAGCAGCGCCAGACAGAACCCAGATACGCAGTATTTT
CASSARQNPDTQYF
>TRBV11-3|13|-|-|TRBJ1-6
TGTGCCAGCAGCTTAGGTGTGGATTCACCCCTCCACTTT
CASSLGVDSPLHF
>TRBV9|14|TRBD1|few|TRBJ1-2
TGTGCCAGCAGTGCTACAGGGGGTAGGGATGGCTACACCTTC
CASSATGGRDGYTF
>TRBV7-2|14|-|-|TRBJ2-7
TGTGCCAGCAGCTTAAACGGGTTGCCCTACGAGCAGTACTTC
CASSLNGLPYEQYF
>TRBV5-1|14|TRBD1|-|TRBJ1-2
TGCGCCAGCAGCTTGGACAGGGGGGACTATGGCTACACCTTC
CASSLDRGDYGYTF
>TRBV19|14|TRBD1|-|TRBJ1-3
TGTGCCGCTTCCAGGGGGGATCATGGAAACACCATATATTTT
CAASRGDHGNTIYF
>TRBV19|14|TRBD1|-|TRBJ2-3
TGTGCCAGTAGCCAGACAGGGGGCACAGATACGCAGTATTTT
CASSQTGGTDTQYF
>TRBV6-5|12|-|-|TRBJ2-2
TGTGCCAGCAGTCCCTTCCCCGGGGAGCTGTTTTTT
CASSPFPGELFF
>TRBV19|18|TRBD2|-|TRBJ2-2
TGTGCCAGTAGTGCGCGACCTCAGACTAGCGGGGGTTCCGGGGAGCTGTTTTTT
CASSARPQTSGGSGELFF
>TRBV27|16|TRBD2|-|TRBJ2-7
TGTGCCAGCAGTCTTGTCAGCGGGAGGAGCTCTGGGGAGCAGTACTTC
CASSLVSGRSSGEQYF
>TRBV28|16|TRBD1|-|TRBJ1-5
TGTGCCAGCAGTTTAGGCGGGACAGGGTCCTATCAGCCCCAGCATTTT
CASSLGGTGSYQPQHF
>TRBV7-8|13|-|-|TRBJ1-5
TGTGCCAGCAGCTTATTAGCGGATCAGCCCCAGCATTTT
CASSLLADQPQHF
>TRBV6-5|12|TRBD1|-|TRBJ2-3
TGTGCCAGCAGGGGCTCGGGACAGGGGTGGTATTTT
CASRGSGQGWYF
>TRBV29-1|14|TRBD1|-|TRBJ2-7
TGCAGCGTTCACGGACAGGGGTTACCCTACGAGCAGTACTTC
CSVHGQGLPYEQYF
>TRBV21-1|19|-|-|TRBJ2-1
TGTGCCAGCAGCAAAGTCCAGGGACGAGGACTAGCGGAATACAATGAGCAGTTCTTC
CASSKVQGRGLAEYNEQFF